Listed here are 26 T cell receptor beta chains from one sample, sequenced in a study of T-cell memory formation after mild COVID-19. Using its own MiXCR run on the 5' RACE reads, TCRdb lists one record per CDR3 protein. Among about 130,000 distinct CDR3 sequences listed, around 15% were seen once. The sequenced sample was PBMCs or a T cell subset sorted from them (not recorded which). These TCRs come from a man younger than 30 who had mild COVID-19 (a few samples of this study predate the infection). Cell type and time point are not known.

V gene TRBV6-5 combines with J gene TRBJ1-3, with D hard to call. Between the trimmed V and J ends, which lost 6 bases and 0 bases, there was a span of 9 bases. Looked up from germline, CDR1 is MNHEY and CDR2 is SVGAGI. The CDR3 sequence is 14 residues long. In DNA, the CDR3 is TGTGCCAGCAGCGGAGGAACCTCTGGAAACACCATATATTTT. Translated: CASSGGTSGNTIYF.

The V and J genes are TRBV5-1 and TRBJ2-3; D remains ambiguous. V was shortened by 7 bases and J by 5 bases, with 17 bases between the two germline ends. The CDR3 contains 14 residues. Germline lookup yields CDR1 SGHRS and CDR2 YFSETQ. CDR3 sequence (DNA): TGCGCCAGCTCCCCCCTTGACCGTGGAGATACGCAGTATTTT. Protein: CASSPLDRGDTQYF.

This clonotype turned up a few times. V and J are TRBV18 and TRBJ1-1, with TRBD1 as a possible D gene (6 bases). There are 12 residues in the CDR3. CDR1 KGHSH and CDR2 LQKENI come from the germline V gene. V shed 3 bases and J shed 7 bases, with 9 bases lying between them. The CDR3 spells CASSPTGHEAFF. The CDR3 coding sequence is TGTGCCAGCTCACCCACAGGGCATGAAGCTTTCTTT.

This clonotype was seen a handful of times. The gene calls are TRBV5-1 and TRBJ2-5; TRBD1 agrees at 10 bases. The CDR3 covers 14 residues. CDR1 and CDR2 (germline): SGHRS, YFSETQ. The V gene end was trimmed by 6 bases and the J gene end by 3 bases; junction bases not matched to a gene: 5. CDR3 residues: CASTLGTGEETQYF. For the CDR3, the DNA is TGCGCCAGCACCTTAGGGACAGGGGAAGAGACCCAGTACTTC.

This clonotype has only a few counts. This CDR3 is CASSFVGNTEAFF. The CDR3 coding sequence is TGTGCCAGCAGTTTTGTGGGGAACACTGAAGCTTTCTTT. The chain uses TRBV12-3 or TRBV12-4 and TRBJ1-1, with D unresolved. The CDR3 extends over 13 amino acids. Trimming pared 3 bases from V and 1 base from J, leaving 6 bases between.

This clonotype was seen only a few times. The chain uses TRBV9 and TRBJ1-2, with D maybe TRBD1 (5 bases). The V gene's germline CDR1 is SGDLS and CDR2 YYNGEE. V was trimmed by 0 bases and J by 3 bases, leaving 15 bases between them. CDR3 length: 16 amino acids. The CDR3 here is CASSVDPGGTDYGYTF. DNA of the CDR3: TGTGCCAGCAGCGTAGACCCCGGGGGGACGGACTATGGCTACACCTTC.

The chain recombines TRBV6-5 with TRBJ1-6; TRBD1 matches 7 bases. With 6 bases clipped from V and 7 bases from J, the junction kept 12 bases outside the gene matches. Germline assignment: CDR1 MNHEY and CDR2 SVGAGI. CDR3 length equals 16 residues. CDR3 amino acids: CASRPSYRGANSPLHF. DNA of the CDR3: TGTGCCAGCAGGCCCTCCTACAGGGGAGCGAATTCACCCCTCCACTTT.

The chain recombines TRBV6-2 or TRBV6-3 with TRBJ2-3; TRBD1 agrees at 7 bases. V shed 4 bases, J shed 1 base, and the junction held 8 bases outside the gene matches. This CDR3 comprises 16 residues. The germline V gene encodes CDR1 MNHEY and CDR2 SVGEGT. CDR3 amino acids: CASSSRTGKGTDTQYF. The CDR3 bases are TGTGCCAGCAGTTCACGGACAGGCAAAGGCACAGATACGCAGTATTTT.

This chain connects TRBV7-9 to TRBJ1-1; possibly TRBD1 for D (6 bases). V lost 3 bases and J 5 bases, leaving 10 bases between the germline ends. The CDR3 runs 13 residues. Per the germline V gene, CDR1 is SEHNR and CDR2 is FQNEAQ (reference sequence). Here the CDR3 reads CASSFEGGTEAFF. The DNA of the CDR3 is TGTGCCAGCAGCTTCGAGGGGGGAACTGAAGCTTTCTTT. Drawing the rest from reference TRBV7-9 and TRBJ1-1, the complete variable domain is DTGVSQNPRHKITKRGQNVTFRCDPISEHNRLYWYRQTLGQGPEFLTYFQNEAQLEKSRLLSDRFSAERPKGSFSTLEIQRTEQGDSAMYLCASSFEGGTEAFFGQGTRLTVV.

The chain recombines TRBV5-1 with TRBJ1-2; D unclear. The CDR3 extends over 13 amino acids. V was cut by 0 bases and J by 7 bases, with 10 bases left in between. Germline CDR1 and CDR2: SGHRS and YFSETQ. CDR3 sequence (DNA): TGCGCCAGCAGCTTGGCAGCCCGAAGTGGCTACACCTTC. This sequence encodes CASSLAARSGYTF.

This clonotype was observed a few times. The chain carries TRBV12-3 or TRBV12-4 and TRBJ2-5, with 10 bases lining up with TRBD2. CDR3 length: 15 residues. The V segment lost 6 bases and the J segment 1 base; nucleotides outside the gene matches: 5. The CDR3 coding sequence is TGTGCCAGCAGCTCTAGCGGGGGTTTCCAAGAGACCCAGTACTTC. It encodes CASSSSGGFQETQYF.

This clonotype was picked up a small number of times. J is TRBJ2-5 and V is TRBV2; D is unclear. The CDR3 loop spans 13 amino acids. With 5 bases removed from V and 5 bases from J, the gap between germline ends came to 12 bases. The germline V gene encodes CDR1 SNHLY and CDR2 FYNNEI. The CDR3 nucleotides read TGTGCCAGCAGTCCTGACATGGCTGAGACCCAGTACTTC. Translated: CASSPDMAETQYF.

This clonotype was counted at least ten times. The V gene is TRBV10-3, the J gene TRBJ2-1; D remains ambiguous. CDR1 and CDR2 (germline): ENHRY, SYGVKD. V was pared by 8 bases and J by 7 bases, with 15 bases between. The CDR3 length is 13 residues. CDR3 nucleotides: TGTGCCATCTGTTCAAGTGGTTGGAATGAGCAGTTCTTC. It specifies CAICSSGWNEQFF.

A remark on this clonotype: The junction differs from germline at one of its ends, possibly a read error. The chain joins TRBV5-5 to TRBJ2-6; D call uncertain. The CDR3 extends over 14 amino acids. CDR1 SGHKS and CDR2 YYEKEE come from the germline V gene (reference sequence). CDR3 bases: TGTGCCAGCACCTTGCTCTCGGGGGCCAACGTCCTGACTTTC. It is translated as CASTLLSGANVLTF.

This chain links TRBV18 with TRBJ2-7; no reliable D call. The CDR3 sequence is 14 residues long. V was clipped by 3 bases and J by 5 bases, with 14 bases between them. Germline values: CDR1 KGHSH, CDR2 LQKENI. The chain's CDR3 is CASSPNNSPHEQYF. The CDR3 DNA reads as TGTGCCAGCTCACCTAATAATAGCCCGCACGAGCAGTACTTC.

V gene TRBV6-2 or TRBV6-3 combines with J gene TRBJ1-2; D ambiguous. The CDR3 spans 14 residues. Germline lookup yields CDR1 MNHEY and CDR2 SVGEGT. The V gene lost 7 bases and the J gene lost 3 bases, with 15 bases spanning the gap. CDR3 protein: CASTPGVPYYGYTF. The CDR3 nucleotides read TGTGCCAGCACCCCCGGCGTACCTTACTATGGCTACACCTTC.

This clonotype has only a few counts. The J gene is TRBJ1-5, the V gene TRBV6-9, with D perhaps matching TRBD1 (5 bases). V shed 0 bases and J shed 3 bases, with 12 bases lying between them. The CDR3 extends over 16 amino acids. CDR1 and CDR2 (germline): MNHGY, SVAAGI. The DNA for the CDR3 is TGTGCCAGCAGTTATTCGTTGGGGGACCCCAATCAGCCCCAGCATTTT. Its translation is CASSYSLGDPNQPQHF.

The V gene is TRBV6-5, the J gene TRBJ1-3; D is undetermined. The V end was cut by 5 bases, the J end by 2 bases, with 10 bases between. The CDR3 totals 14 residues. CDR1 and CDR2 from the germline V gene are MNHEY and SVGAGI. The DNA of the CDR3 is TGTGCCAGCAGTCCTCACAGTGCTGGAAACACCATATATTTT. Protein sequence: CASSPHSAGNTIYF.

The rearrangement links TRBV2 to TRBJ2-5, with D possibly TRBD1 on 6 matching bases. The V end lost 11 bases, the J end lost 2 bases, and 15 bases lay between the germline ends. Germline assignment: CDR1 SNHLY and CDR2 FYNNEI. The CDR3 loop spans 13 amino acids. The CDR3 is CAGGWTAQETQYF. The CDR3 DNA is TGTGCCGGCGGGTGGACAGCGCAAGAGACCCAGTACTTC.

This clonotype was counted only a few times. The chain is built from TRBV4-1 and TRBJ1-1; weak D call: TRBD1 (5 bases). In germline, CDR1 is MGHRA, CDR2 YSYEKL. This CDR3 region has 14 residues. The germline V and J ends were trimmed by 6 bases and 1 base, with 12 bases remaining between them. The CDR3 nucleotides are TGCGCCAGCAGAAACGCCGACAGGAACACTGAAGCTTTCTTT. Protein product: CASRNADRNTEAFF.

This clonotype was seen only a few times. This chain uses TRBV6-5 with TRBJ1-6; possibly TRBD1 for D (6 bases). Trimming removed 6 bases from V and 3 bases from J, with 15 bases in between. The CDR3 loop spans 16 amino acids. Per the germline V gene, CDR1 is MNHEY and CDR2 is SVGAGI. CDR3 sequence: CASSTQGPLYNSPLHF. The CDR3 bases are TGTGCCAGCAGCACCCAGGGGCCCCTCTATAATTCACCCCTCCACTTT.

The CDR3 sequence is CSAQRTGNGEQFF. As DNA, the CDR3 is TGCAGTGCGCAGCGGACAGGGAATGGTGAGCAGTTCTTC. The chain joins TRBV20-1 to TRBJ2-1; TRBD1 matches at 8 bases. With V trimmed by 6 bases and J by 9 bases, 10 bases remained unmatched. CDR1 is DFQATT and CDR2 is SNEGSKA in the germline V gene (reference sequence). The length of the CDR3 is 13 residues.

This clonotype was seen ten or more times. CDR3 nucleotide sequence: TGCAGCGCCTTAAGGGGGAGAAGCTCCTACAATGAGCAGTTCTTC. This translates into CSALRGRSSYNEQFF. The chain uses TRBV29-1 and TRBJ2-1; TRBD1 is a possible D gene (6 bases). Germline lookup yields CDR1 SQVTM and CDR2 ANQGSEA. The CDR3 is 15 amino acids. Trimming stripped 7 bases from V and 0 bases from J, with 16 bases between.

This clonotype turned up a few times. This chain joins TRBV9 and TRBJ2-1, with 8 bases aligning to TRBD2. Germline V gene data show CDR1 as SGDLS and CDR2 as YYNGEE. CDR3 length equals 16 residues. V lost 7 bases, J lost 3 bases, and 12 bases stayed unmatched. The CDR3 here is CASARGERGIYNEQFF. DNA of the CDR3: TGTGCCAGCGCCCGGGGGGAGCGGGGGATCTACAATGAGCAGTTCTTC.

This chain uses TRBV5-1 with TRBJ2-4; tentative D call: TRBD1 (6 bases). This CDR3 contains 14 residues. Germline CDR1 reads SGHRS; CDR2 reads YFSETQ. Trimming removed 5 bases at V and 2 bases at J, with 11 bases between. CDR3 region: CASSPDSPKNIQYF. CDR3 sequence (DNA): TGCGCCAGCAGTCCGGACAGCCCCAAAAACATTCAGTACTTC. Full variable domain (rest looked up from reference TRBV5-1 and TRBJ2-4): KAGVTQTPRYLIKTRGQQVTLSCSPISGHRSVSWYQQTPGQGLQFLFEYFSETQRNKGNFPGRFSGRQFSNSRSEMNVSTLELGDSALYLCASSPDSPKNIQYFGAGTRLSVL.

The J gene is TRBJ2-2, the V gene TRBV12-3 or TRBV12-4; 11 nucleotides line up with TRBD1. Unmatched junction bases numbered 6, after V lost 6 bases and J lost 6 bases. The CDR3 spans 15 residues. In nucleotides, the CDR3 is TGTGCCAGCAGGGGGACAGGGGGTCAGGCCGGGGAGCTGTTTTTT. This gives the protein CASRGTGGQAGELFF.